Presented here are 20 T cell receptor beta chains from one specimen sequenced in a study of vaccination effects on CD4 cells after COVID-19. Before any sequencing was done, the ViraFEST assay used viral peptide pools to expand antigen-specific CD4+ T cells. Subsequent to roughly 9 days of culture, CD4+ T cells were isolated. SARS-CoV-2 infection was confirmed by PCR in the person between March and December 2020. No antigen has been assigned to these receptors. Sequenced by immunoSEQ multiplex PCR; TCRdb stores in-frame clones only, minus some. Among tens of thousands of clones listed, 73% were seen once. This material consisted of CD4+ T cells from PBMCs cultured with a peptide pool, taken before COVID-19 vaccination. Receptors originate from a human donor who had a prior SARS-CoV-2 infection.

A single count supports this clone. The genes are TRBV4-2 and TRBJ1-5; tentatively, D is TRBD1 (5 bases). The CDR3 loop spans 16 amino acids. The germline CDR1 and CDR2 sequences are LGHNA and YNFKEQ. Trimming cost V 1 base and J 1 base, with 11 bases left between them. The CDR3 DNA is TGTGCCAGCAGCCAAGTGGGCGGGGGAAGCAATCAGCCCCAGCATTTT. Translation gives CASSQVGGGSNQPQHF.

This chain connects TRBV15 to TRBJ1-3; D remains unclear. V was cut by 4 bases and J by 4 bases, with 11 bases left in between. This CDR3 has 14 amino acids. Germline loops: CDR1 LNHNV, CDR2 YYDKDF (reference sequence). DNA for the CDR3: TGTGCCACCAGCAAAAAAGGGCTCGGAAACACCATATATTTT. It encodes CATSKKGLGNTIYF.

This chain links TRBV9 with TRBJ2-5; tentatively, D is TRBD2 (5 bases). The germline V gene encodes CDR1 SGDLS and CDR2 YYNGEE. This CDR3 contains 14 residues. V was clipped by 3 bases and J by 0 bases, with 9 bases between them. CDR3 in amino acids: CASSGGLHQETQYF. CDR3 nucleotide sequence: TGTGCCAGCAGCGGCGGACTCCACCAAGAGACCCAGTACTTC.

This chain links TRBV7-3 with TRBJ1-6; 11 bases map to TRBD1. With V trimmed by 5 bases and J by 10 bases, 7 bases remained unmatched. Germline CDR1 is SGHTA and CDR2 is FQGTGA. The CDR3 is 15 residues long. In DNA form, the CDR3 reads TGTGCCAGCAGCAACTCCGGGACAGGGGGATCACCCCTCCACTTT. It encodes CASSNSGTGGSPLHF.

The genes are TRBV6-6 and TRBJ2-1; 7 bases agree with TRBD1. V trimming: 2 bases; J trimming: 12 bases; junction bases outside the gene matches: 4. This CDR3 is built from 12 residues. Germline assignment: CDR1 MNHNY and CDR2 SVGAGI (reference sequence). This chain's CDR3 is CASSYEAGGQFF. As DNA, the CDR3 is TGTGCCAGCAGTTACGAGGCAGGGGGGCAGTTCTTC.

The J gene is TRBJ1-6, the V gene TRBV6-4; tentatively, D is TRBD1 (5 bases). This CDR3 is built from 15 residues. Germline assignment: CDR1 MRHNA and CDR2 SNTAGT. V was shortened by 6 bases and J by 0 bases, with 9 bases between the two germline ends. The chain's CDR3 is CASRAGSSYNSPLHF. CDR3 DNA: TGTGCCAGCAGAGCAGGGAGCTCCTATAATTCACCCCTCCACTTT.

V and J are TRBV7-8 and TRBJ1-1, with TRBD1 matching 7 bases. Per the germline V gene, CDR1 is SGHVS and CDR2 is FQNEAQ. V was clipped by 2 bases and J by 0 bases; unmatched bases: 3. The CDR3 consists of 15 residues. The CDR3 spells CASSLLDRMNTEAFF. The CDR3 nucleotides read TGTGCCAGCAGCTTATTGGACAGGATGAACACTGAAGCTTTCTTT.

To note about this clone: At one boundary the junction diverges from the germline segment, which might be a read error. The rearrangement uses TRBV5-6 and TRBJ1-2; TRBD1 might be the D (6 bases). CDR1 is SGHDT and CDR2 is YYEEEE in the germline V gene. The CDR3 consists of 11 residues. CDR3 amino acids: CASSLWGDTTF. The CDR3 region has the DNA TGTGCCAGCAGCCTTTGGGGGGACACAACATTC.

This clone was counted only a few times. V usage is TRBV30 and J usage is TRBJ1-6; maybe TRBD1 (6 bases). The CDR3 has 19 amino acids. CDR1 and CDR2 from the germline V gene are GTSNPN and SVGIG (reference sequence). Trimming pared 0 bases from V and 3 bases from J, leaving 21 bases between. CDR3: CAWSVLGTLISNYNSPLHF. In DNA, the CDR3 is TGTGCCTGGAGTGTACTGGGGACACTTATCAGCAACTATAATTCACCCCTCCACTTT.

The chain has TRBV6-1 and TRBJ1-5; 8 nucleotides agree with TRBD1. The CDR3 sequence is 15 residues long. The germline CDR1 and CDR2 sequences are MNHNS and SASEGT. J was trimmed by 7 bases and V by 3 bases; bases with no gene match: 8. The CDR3 sequence is CASSEAGGRGQPQHF. As DNA, the CDR3 is TGTGCCAGCAGTGAGGCAGGGGGCCGGGGGCAGCCCCAGCATTTT.

V usage is TRBV7-3 and J usage is TRBJ2-1; D is unclear. The CDR3 has 14 residues. Per germline, CDR1 SGHTA and CDR2 FQGTGA. The ends were cut back, 1 base at V and 8 bases at J, with 12 bases in the middle. CDR3 in DNA: TGTGCCAGCAGCTTAAACCCCGGACCCCATGAGCAGTTCTTC. This gives the protein CASSLNPGPHEQFF.

The rearrangement links TRBV7-8 to TRBJ2-3, with D perhaps TRBD1 (6 bases). The V end lost 4 bases, the J end lost 3 bases, and 17 bases lay between the germline ends. This CDR3 has 16 amino acids. The germline V gene has CDR1 SGHVS and CDR2 FQNEAQ. DNA for the CDR3: TGTGCCAGCAGCTGGGCTCGTGGGGGCGAGACAGATACGCAGTATTTT. Translation gives CASSWARGGETDTQYF.

V gene TRBV9 combines with J gene TRBJ2-6; 7 bases map to TRBD2. CDR1 and CDR2 (germline): SGDLS, YYNGEE. This CDR3 region has 16 residues. J was trimmed by 4 bases and V by 6 bases; bases with no gene match: 10. CDR3 in amino acids: CASTRGRGSGANVLTF. CDR3 DNA: TGTGCCAGCACTCGGGGGAGGGGATCCGGGGCCAACGTCCTGACTTTC. The complete variable domain, with remaining parts taken from reference TRBV9 and TRBJ2-6, reads DSGVTQTPKHLITATGQRVTLRCSPRSGDLSVYWYQQSLDQGLQFLIQYYNGEERAKGNILERFSAQQFPDLHSELNLSSLELGDSALYFCASTRGRGSGANVLTFGAGSRLTVL.

The chain carries TRBV5-4 and TRBJ1-2, with D uncertain. Trimming shortened V by 0 bases and J by 0 bases, and 9 bases separated the two germline ends. Germline V gene lookup returns CDR1 SGHNT and CDR2 YYREEE (reference sequence). CDR3 size: 15 residues. Here the CDR3 reads CASSLGGISNYGYTF. CDR3 in DNA: TGTGCCAGCAGCTTGGGAGGGATCTCTAACTATGGCTACACCTTC.

The V call is TRBV2, the J call TRBJ2-4; 8 bases are a match to TRBD2. The CDR3 runs to 14 residues. Trimming removed 3 bases from V and 9 bases from J; junction bases left unmatched: 7. Germline lookup yields CDR1 SNHLY and CDR2 FYNNEI. CDR3 sequence (DNA): TGTGCCAGCAGTGAGTTAGGGACTAGTTCCATTCAGTACTTC. It codes for CASSELGTSSIQYF.

The chain links TRBV2 to TRBJ2-1; the D gene could be TRBD1 or TRBD2 (6 bases each). This CDR3 region has 14 residues. Germline CDR1 SNHLY, CDR2 FYNNEI. With 6 bases removed from V and 6 bases from J, the gap between germline ends came to 15 bases. The CDR3 sequence: CASRGRTATNEQFF. In DNA, the CDR3 is TGTGCCAGCAGGGGGAGGACAGCAACCAATGAGCAGTTCTTC.

The V gene is TRBV10-3, the J gene TRBJ2-3; 13 nucleotides match TRBD2. This CDR3 comprises 16 residues. With 6 bases clipped from V and 2 bases from J, the junction kept 5 bases outside the gene matches. Germline assignment: CDR1 ENHRY and CDR2 SYGVKD. The CDR3 region is CAISFGTSGTTDTQYF. The CDR3 nucleotides read TGTGCCATCAGCTTCGGGACTAGCGGGACCACAGATACGCAGTATTTT.

The rearrangement uses TRBV6-6 and TRBJ2-5; TRBD2 aligns across 7 bases. J lost 5 bases, V lost 4 bases, and 13 bases had no gene match. Germline V CDR1 and CDR2: MNHNY, SVGAGI (reference sequence). The CDR3 has 16 residues. CDR3 in amino acids: CASSSHRGGGVETQYF. CDR3 DNA: TGTGCCAGCAGTTCCCATCGCGGGGGAGGAGTCGAGACCCAGTACTTC.

The gene calls are TRBV6-5 and TRBJ1-1; D gene unclear. Germline assignment: CDR1 MNHEY and CDR2 SVGAGI. Trimming stripped 6 bases from V and 0 bases from J, with 14 bases between. The CDR3 is 15 residues long. The chain's CDR3 is CASRPTALLNTEAFF. The CDR3, as DNA: TGTGCCAGCAGACCCACCGCCCTCCTGAACACTGAAGCTTTCTTT.

V and J are TRBV5-1 and TRBJ1-2; no firm D call. Trimming left V 4 bases short and J 5 bases short, with 12 bases between. CDR3 length: 13 amino acids. Germline loops: CDR1 SGHRS, CDR2 YFSETQ. The CDR3 DNA is TGCGCCAGCAGCGTCAGGACGGAATATGGCTACACCTTC. It yields the protein CASSVRTEYGYTF.